This passage covers 18 T cell receptor beta chains from one sample sequenced in a study of beta chain features in type 1 diabetes. Reverse transcribing all isolated RNA meant expressed TCRB transcripts were sequenced. Profiling relied on immunoSEQ multiplex PCR, and the TCRdb table lists in-frame clones only, not all of them. The sample includes about 240,000 clones, 25% to 30% of them seen just once. The sample comprised central memory CD4+ T cells from blood. The receptor set was obtained from a man aged 25-45 years in good health.

This clone was seen repeatedly, ten times or more. The genes are TRBV25-1 and TRBJ2-4; TRBD2 is a possible D gene (5 bases). Trimming took off 2 bases at V and 0 bases at J, with 5 bases between the two ends. Germline lookup yields CDR1 MGHDK and CDR2 SYGVNS. The CDR3 has 14 amino acids. The CDR3 sequence: CASSEAGAKNIQYF. The CDR3 bases are TGTGCCAGCAGTGAAGCGGGAGCCAAAAACATTCAGTACTTC.

This clone has only a few counts. A read error may explain this, as a much larger clone is one base away. Other DNA variants within this sample encode the same CDR3. V usage is TRBV7-2 and J usage is TRBJ2-1, with D perhaps assigned TRBD1 or TRBD2 (5 bases each). Germline CDR1 reads SGHTA; CDR2 reads FQGNSA. CDR3 length: 14 amino acids. V dropped 1 base and J dropped 9 bases, with 13 bases sitting between them. The CDR3 region is CASSLGPYGGEQFF. In nucleotides, the CDR3 is TGTGCCAGCAGCTTAGGGCCCTATGGGGGTGAGCAGTTCTTC.

The chain recombines TRBV10-3 with TRBJ2-1; D not resolved. The V gene lost 10 bases and the J gene lost 8 bases, with 12 bases spanning the gap. Germline CDR1 ENHRY, CDR2 SYGVKD. The CDR3 is made up of 11 amino acids. The CDR3 spells CATIARDEQFF. The CDR3, as DNA: TGTGCCACCATTGCAAGGGATGAGCAGTTCTTC.

The genes are TRBV6-4 and TRBJ1-1; D is uncertain. There are 14 residues in the CDR3. Germline-derived CDR1 and CDR2 are MRHNA and SNTAGT. V shed 7 bases and J shed 1 base, with 13 bases lying between them. CDR3 DNA sequence: TGTGCCAGCACTCCCCCTGGGGAGAACACTGAAGCTTTCTTT. It yields the protein CASTPPGENTEAFF.

CDR3 sequence reads: CASSERDRVDIQYF. The DNA of the CDR3 is TGTGCCAGCAGTGAACGGGACAGGGTAGACATTCAGTACTTC. The rearrangement uses TRBV2 and TRBJ2-4; 9 nucleotides agree with TRBD1. Germline CDR1 SNHLY, CDR2 FYNNEI. The CDR3 contains 14 residues. V dropped 2 bases and J dropped 8; count of bases not matched to a gene: 4.

The chain employs TRBV9 and TRBJ2-3; 11 bases are a match to TRBD2. V lost 4 bases, J lost 4 bases, and 2 bases stayed unmatched. The CDR3 runs 14 residues. Germline V gene data show CDR1 as SGDLS and CDR2 as YYNGEE. The CDR3 loop reads CASSTSGRSDTQYF. The CDR3 coding sequence is TGTGCCAGCAGCACTAGCGGGAGATCAGATACGCAGTATTTT.

This clone came up a few times. The chain carries TRBV18 and TRBJ2-7; possibly TRBD2 for D (5 bases). Germline V CDR1 and CDR2: KGHSH, LQKENI. V was shortened by 6 bases and J by 2 bases, with 14 bases between the two germline ends. The CDR3 contains 14 residues. CDR3 nucleotides: TGTGCCAGCTCTCGCCCCGGAGGTACCTACGAGCAGTACTTC. Its protein product is CASSRPGGTYEQYF.

The chain employs TRBV5-8 and TRBJ2-1, with 10 bases lining up with TRBD2. CDR1 and CDR2 (germline): SGHTS, YDEGEE. V was pared by 2 bases and J by 8 bases, with 7 bases of the junction left unmatched. There are 15 residues in the CDR3. The CDR3 sequence is CASSFLAGVNHEQFF. CDR3 DNA: TGTGCCAGCAGCTTCCTAGCGGGAGTCAACCATGAGCAGTTCTTC.

This clone was picked up a small number of times. The genes are TRBV14 and TRBJ1-6, with 7 positions matching TRBD1. V lost 4 bases to trimming and J lost 6 bases; unmatched junction nucleotides: 3. The CDR3 covers 14 residues. Per germline, CDR1 SGHDN and CDR2 FVKESK. The CDR3 DNA is TGTGCCAGCAGCCTAGGGACAGCTAATTCACCCCTCCACTTT. Translated, it gives CASSLGTANSPLHF. Looking up the rest from reference TRBV14 and TRBJ1-6 gives the full variable domain: EAGVTQFPSHSVIEKGQTVTLRCDPISGHDNLYWYRRVMGKEIKFLLHFVKESKQDESGMPNNRFLAERTGGTYSTLKVQPAELEDSGVYFCASSLGTANSPLHFGNGTRLTVT.

The rearrangement joins TRBV15 to TRBJ2-2; TRBD2 aligns across 10 bases. CDR1 is LNHNV and CDR2 is YYDKDF in the germline V gene (reference sequence). The CDR3 has 19 amino acids. V shed 0 bases and J 4 bases; nucleotides not matched to a gene: 11. In DNA form, the CDR3 reads TGTGCCACCAGCAGAGATCGGAGACTAGCGGGCCCGGGCACCGGGGAGCTGTTTTTT. Protein product: CATSRDRRLAGPGTGELFF.

The chain uses TRBV30 and TRBJ2-3; 12 nucleotides align to TRBD2. The CDR3 extends over 17 amino acids. After removal of 5 bases from V and 1 base from J, the junction contained 10 bases not matched to a gene. Per germline, CDR1 GTSNPN and CDR2 SVGIG (reference sequence). The CDR3 is CAWARTSGVGGTDTQYF. The CDR3 DNA is TGTGCCTGGGCTCGGACTAGCGGGGTCGGCGGCACAGATACGCAGTATTTT.

The rearrangement links TRBV10-3 to TRBJ2-7; TRBD1 matches 7 bases. This CDR3 comprises 17 residues. V shed 0 bases and J 2 bases; nucleotides not matched to a gene: 10. CDR1 and CDR2 from the germline V gene are ENHRY and SYGVKD. This chain's CDR3 is CAISESVVGDRAYEQYF. In nucleotides, the CDR3 is TGTGCCATCAGTGAGTCGGTAGTCGGGGACAGAGCCTACGAGCAGTACTTC.

Details on this clone: At one end the junction does not follow the germline gene, possibly because of a read error. The chain carries TRBV7-2 and TRBJ2-3; TRBD2 agrees at 9 bases. This CDR3 has 13 residues. Germline values: CDR1 SGHTA, CDR2 FQGNSA. The CDR3 region is CANSGGLTDTQYF. CDR3 sequence (DNA): TGTGCCAACAGCGGGGGGCTCACAGATACGCAGTATTTT.

The gene calls are TRBV15 and TRBJ1-5; no clear D. Germline loops: CDR1 LNHNV, CDR2 YYDKDF (reference sequence). The ends were cut back, 9 bases at V and 2 bases at J, with 20 bases in the middle. This CDR3 has 16 residues. The CDR3 is CATGSGSQSRNQPQHF. DNA of the CDR3: TGTGCCACTGGATCGGGCAGCCAGTCTCGCAATCAGCCCCAGCATTTT.

This chain connects TRBV7-2 to TRBJ1-1; D is undetermined. Germline assignment: CDR1 SGHTA and CDR2 FQGNSA. Trimming took off 6 bases at V and 1 base at J, with 12 bases between the two ends. The CDR3 is made up of 14 amino acids. The CDR3 sequence is CASRLNTWNTEAFF. In DNA, the CDR3 is TGTGCCAGCAGGTTAAATACGTGGAACACTGAAGCTTTCTTT. Using reference TRBV7-2 and TRBJ1-1 for the parts outside the CDR3, the full variable domain is GAGVSQSPSNKVTEKGKDVELRCDPISGHTALYWYRQSLGQGLEFLIYFQGNSAPDKSGLPSDRFSAERTGGSVSTLTIQRTQQEDSAVYLCASRLNTWNTEAFFGQGTRLTVV.

The V call is TRBV28, the J call TRBJ2-3, with a tentative D call TRBD2 (6 bases). V lost 6 bases to trimming and J lost 1 base, with 14 bases between them. CDR3 length equals 15 residues. Germline-derived CDR1 and CDR2 are MDHEN and SYDVKM. The CDR3 reads CASRLWGEGTDTQYF. The CDR3, as DNA: TGTGCCAGCAGACTCTGGGGGGAGGGCACAGATACGCAGTATTTT.

V usage is TRBV5-4 and J usage is TRBJ2-6; D gene ambiguous. CDR3 length: 13 amino acids. V lost 1 base, J lost 4 bases, and 3 bases lay in between. The germline gives CDR1 SGHNT, CDR2 YYREEE (reference sequence). This CDR3 reads CASSLTGANVLTF. DNA of the CDR3: TGTGCCAGCAGCTTGACGGGGGCCAACGTCCTGACTTTC. Using reference TRBV5-4 and TRBJ2-6 for the parts outside the CDR3, the full variable domain is ETGVTQSPTHLIKTRGQQVTLRCSSQSGHNTVSWYQQALGQGPQFIFQYYREEENGRGNFPPRFSGLQFPNYSSELNVNALELDDSALYLCASSLTGANVLTFGAGSRLTVL.

DNA of the CDR3: TGTGCCATCAGTCGACTAGCGGGGGAGTATGAGCAGTTCTTC. Protein sequence: CAISRLAGEYEQFF. This chain connects TRBV10-3 to TRBJ2-1; 12 bases fit TRBD2. Looked up from germline, CDR1 is ENHRY and CDR2 is SYGVKD. CDR3 size: 14 residues. The trim removed 5 bases at V and 8 bases at J, leaving 4 bases unmatched.